Following are 29 T cell receptor beta chains from one sample sequenced in a study of blood T cell repertoires in COVID-19 (dated by TCRdb to about 2020). Library generation was performed with the immunoSEQ multiplex PCR assay. TCRdb retrieved this table from immuneACCESS and kept in-frame rearrangements only. Not all clones are present; in checked studies, unresolved V genes account for under half, and no reason is known for the remainder. The sample yields about 200,000 clones; under 90% were counted once. Jointly, the top ten make up approximately 18% of the sample. The source material was peripheral blood. The receptors come from a person in their 70s with COVID-19, enrolled during active disease.

V is TRBV5-1 and J is TRBJ2-1; 8 nucleotides line up with TRBD1. CDR1 and CDR2 (germline): SGHRS, YFSETQ. The CDR3 consists of 15 residues. The V segment lost 4 bases and the J segment 0 bases; nucleotides outside the gene matches: 3. This CDR3 reads CASSLGTGSYNEQFF. CDR3 nucleotides: TGCGCCAGCAGCCTGGGGACAGGCTCCTACAATGAGCAGTTCTTC. Full variable domain (missing parts from reference TRBV5-1 and TRBJ2-1): KAGVTQTPRYLIKTRGQQVTLSCSPISGHRSVSWYQQTPGQGLQFLFEYFSETQRNKGNFPGRFSGRQFSNSRSEMNVSTLELGDSALYLCASSLGTGSYNEQFFGPGTRLTVL.

This chain connects TRBV2 to TRBJ1-3; 9 nucleotides agree with TRBD1. V lost 4 bases and J lost 9; bases outside the gene matches: 7. Germline values: CDR1 SNHLY, CDR2 FYNNEI. CDR3 length: 14 residues. CDR3 DNA: TGTGCCAGCAGTGGGGGACAGGGTCTAAGCACCATATATTTT. Translating it yields CASSGGQGLSTIYF.

The chain joins TRBV6-5 to TRBJ2-2, with TRBD1 matching 8 bases. Germline CDR1 MNHEY, CDR2 SVGAGI. With V trimmed by 7 bases and J by 4 bases, 5 bases remained unmatched. CDR3 length: 14 amino acids. The CDR3 nucleotides are TGTGCCAGCAAACGGACAGGGTCCACCGGGGAGCTGTTTTTT. This gives the protein CASKRTGSTGELFF.

This chain links TRBV6-5 with TRBJ1-3; possible D gene TRBD1, 5 bases. Germline loops: CDR1 MNHEY, CDR2 SVGAGI. The length of the CDR3 is 15 residues. The V end lost 6 bases, the J end lost 2 bases, and 14 bases lay between the germline ends. The CDR3 coding sequence is TGTGCCAGCAGCCGTAGCCGGACAACTGGAAACACCATATATTTT. Translation gives CASSRSRTTGNTIYF.

This chain links TRBV28 with TRBJ2-1; 13 bases agree with TRBD2. This CDR3 is built from 15 residues. From germline, CDR1 is MDHEN and CDR2 SYDVKM. V dropped 5 bases and J dropped 13; count of bases not matched to a gene: 11. The CDR3 nucleotides are TGTGCCAGCAGTCCCACTAGCGGGAGGGCCCCTTACCAGTTCTTC. This encodes CASSPTSGRAPYQFF.

The CDR3 loop is CAQPDSTGELFF. The DNA of the CDR3 is TGTGCCCAGCCGGACAGCACCGGGGAGCTGTTTTTT. The rearrangement links TRBV30 to TRBJ2-2, with D perhaps matching TRBD1 (6 bases). Germline CDR1 reads GTSNPN; CDR2 reads SVGIG (reference sequence). V was trimmed by 8 bases and J by 4 bases, leaving 11 bases between them. The CDR3 length is 12 residues.

The V gene is TRBV11-2, the J gene TRBJ2-1, with TRBD2 identical over 7 bases. The junction had 4 bases not matched to a gene; V was cut back by 5 bases and J by 0 bases. Germline V gene data show CDR1 as SGHAT and CDR2 as FQNNGV. This CDR3 spans 15 amino acids. CDR3 in DNA: TGTGCCAGCAGCAATAGCGGGTACTCCTACAATGAGCAGTTCTTC. Translated, it gives CASSNSGYSYNEQFF.

The chain links TRBV3-1 (or the pseudogene TRBV3-2) to TRBJ1-3; no firm D call. Trimming stripped 4 bases from V and 0 bases from J, with 10 bases between. Germline CDR1 LGHDT, CDR2 YNNKEL (reference sequence). The CDR3 is 15 amino acids. CDR3 sequence (DNA): TGTGCCAGCAGCCCCACCGGGTCCTCTGGAAACACCATATATTTT. Residues: CASSPTGSSGNTIYF.

The gene calls are TRBV5-6 and TRBJ1-4, with 9 bases aligning to TRBD1. V was pared by 4 bases and J by 4 bases, with 5 bases of the junction left unmatched. The germline V gene encodes CDR1 SGHDT and CDR2 YYEEEE. This CDR3 is built from 15 residues. CDR3 amino acids: CASSRGQGVNEKLFF. CDR3 coding DNA: TGTGCCAGCAGCCGGGGACAGGGAGTTAATGAAAAACTGTTTTTT.

The V call is TRBV18, the J call TRBJ1-1, with a possible D match to TRBD1 (5 bases). Germline V gene sequence: CDR1 KGHSH, CDR2 LQKENI. The CDR3 is 13 residues long. The V and J ends lost 3 bases and 10 bases respectively, with 15 bases between them. The CDR3 DNA reads as TGTGCCAGCTCACCGGACCAAACGGGGGGAGCTTTCTTT. This gives the protein CASSPDQTGGAFF.

V is TRBV19 and J is TRBJ2-1; D is undetermined. Germline V gives CDR1 LNHDA, CDR2 SQIVND (reference sequence). V gave up 6 bases and J gave up 6 bases, with 9 bases separating them. The CDR3 has 12 amino acids. CDR3 region: CASSATLNEQFF. CDR3 in DNA: TGTGCCAGTAGCGCTACTCTCAATGAGCAGTTCTTC.

The chain carries TRBV6-1 and TRBJ2-7; weak D call: TRBD1 (5 bases). Germline V CDR1 and CDR2: MNHNS, SASEGT. The CDR3 extends over 15 amino acids. Trimming shortened V by 2 bases and J by 2 bases, and 13 bases separated the two germline ends. For the CDR3, the DNA is TGTGCCAGCAGTGAATTTCTGCAGGGCCCCTACGAGCAGTACTTC. This gives the protein CASSEFLQGPYEQYF.

The chain combines TRBV9 with TRBJ1-6; 8 nucleotides align to TRBD1. Trimming removed 2 bases from V and 9 bases from J; junction bases left unmatched: 7. Germline lookup yields CDR1 SGDLS and CDR2 YYNGEE. The CDR3 is 15 amino acids. CDR3 sequence reads: CASSVNDRGRSPLHF. CDR3 coding DNA: TGTGCCAGCAGCGTCAACGACAGGGGTCGTTCACCCCTCCACTTT.

The chain recombines TRBV3-1 (or the pseudogene TRBV3-2) with TRBJ2-2; 10 nucleotides align to TRBD2. V lost 4 bases, J lost 6 bases, and 11 bases stayed unmatched. The CDR3 is 17 amino acids. Germline-derived CDR1 and CDR2 are LGHDT and YNNKEL (reference sequence). The CDR3 is CASSREAGGPFSGELFF. The CDR3 coding sequence is TGTGCCAGCAGCCGAGAAGCGGGAGGGCCTTTCTCCGGGGAGCTGTTTTTT.

The chain combines TRBV7-6 with TRBJ2-1; 8 bases align to TRBD2. From germline, CDR1 is SGHVS and CDR2 FNYEAQ. The CDR3 totals 15 residues. The V and J ends lost 0 bases and 6 bases, in that order; junction bases with no gene match: 4. The CDR3 sequence is CASSLASGGGNEQFF. The CDR3 nucleotides read TGTGCCAGCAGCTTAGCGAGCGGGGGAGGCAATGAGCAGTTCTTC.

The J gene is TRBJ2-2, the V gene TRBV7-2; TRBD2 matches 9 bases. The CDR3 is made up of 16 amino acids. Trimming at V came to 5 bases and at J to 3 bases, leaving 7 bases not matched to a gene. Germline V gene lookup returns CDR1 SGHTA and CDR2 FQGNSA. The CDR3 DNA is TGTGCCAGCAGCCCCCGGACTAGCGTTGACACCGGGGAGCTGTTTTTT. Protein: CASSPRTSVDTGELFF.

V gene TRBV11-1 combines with J gene TRBJ2-1, with 9 nucleotides matching TRBD2. Per the germline V gene, CDR1 is SGHAT and CDR2 is FQDESV (reference sequence). V shed 5 bases, J shed 8 bases, and the junction held 10 bases outside the gene matches. The length of the CDR3 is 15 residues. The CDR3 DNA is TGTGCCAGCAGCCGATCCAGCGGGGGGTACGATGAGCAGTTCTTC. Translation: CASSRSSGGYDEQFF.

The table lists this clone with a few counts. The chain links TRBV29-1 to TRBJ2-2; possible D gene TRBD1, 5 bases. The CDR3 is 13 amino acids. V lost 5 bases and J 8 bases, leaving 15 bases between the germline ends. Germline V gene lookup returns CDR1 SQVTM and CDR2 ANQGSEA. CDR3 sequence: CSVRAAQGGELFF. DNA of the CDR3: TGCAGCGTTCGGGCCGCTCAGGGAGGGGAGCTGTTTTTT.

The chain couples TRBV5-1 to TRBJ2-2; no clear D. The CDR3 extends over 14 amino acids. Trimming shortened V by 5 bases and J by 1 base, and 9 bases separated the two germline ends. From germline, CDR1 is SGHRS and CDR2 YFSETQ. This CDR3 reads CASRLLQNTGELFF. DNA of the CDR3: TGCGCCAGCAGACTACTACAGAACACCGGGGAGCTGTTTTTT.

The J gene is TRBJ2-5, the V gene TRBV7-2; TRBD2 matches at 11 bases. V lost 2 bases and J lost 7; bases outside the gene matches: 18. The CDR3 is 19 amino acids. Germline CDR1 and CDR2: SGHTA and FQGNSA. The CDR3 coding sequence is TGTGCCAGCAGCTTATTTCCGTCTAGCGGGAGGTCCCTTAGTTGGACCCAGTACTTC. Its translation: CASSLFPSSGRSLSWTQYF.

The chain employs TRBV6-2 or TRBV6-3 and TRBJ1-4; no clear D. Germline V lookup: CDR1 MNHEY, CDR2 SVGEGT. Trimming stripped 0 bases from V and 5 bases from J, with 10 bases between. This CDR3 is built from 15 residues. The CDR3, as DNA: TGTGCCAGCAGTTACTCGGGAGGGCGGAATGAAAAACTGTTTTTT. Translation gives CASSYSGGRNEKLFF.

The V gene is TRBV5-6, the J gene TRBJ2-5, with D perhaps TRBD1 (6 bases). The CDR3 is 15 residues long. Germline V gene data show CDR1 as SGHDT and CDR2 as YYEEEE. Trimming left V 3 bases short and J 1 base short, with 13 bases between. The CDR3 loop is CASSSNRVGQETQYF. The CDR3, as DNA: TGTGCCAGCAGCTCAAACAGGGTAGGCCAAGAGACCCAGTACTTC.

The chain joins TRBV28 to TRBJ2-1; D remains ambiguous. V dropped 3 bases and J dropped 5 bases, with 8 bases sitting between them. Germline V gene lookup returns CDR1 MDHEN and CDR2 SYDVKM. This CDR3 comprises 13 residues. The CDR3 DNA sequence: TGTGCCAGCAGTTTCTTGGCACACAATGAGCAGTTCTTC. Translating gives CASSFLAHNEQFF.

J is TRBJ2-2 and V is TRBV14; no firm D call. CDR3 length: 14 residues. V was shortened by 3 bases and J by 2 bases, with 7 bases between the two germline ends. Germline V CDR1 and CDR2: SGHDN, FVKESK. The CDR3 reads CASSQNRNTGELFF. The CDR3, as DNA: TGTGCCAGCAGCCAGAATAGAAACACCGGGGAGCTGTTTTTT.

V is TRBV7-9 and J is TRBJ2-7, with 7 bases lining up with TRBD2. The CDR3 spans 16 residues. CDR1 is SEHNR, CDR2 FQNEAQ, per germline (reference sequence). The J segment lost 2 bases and the V segment lost 5 bases, leaving 12 bases of the junction unmatched. The CDR3 region has the DNA TGTGCCAGCAGCACCGACCGGGACTATCTTGCCTACGAGCAGTACTTC. Translating it yields CASSTDRDYLAYEQYF. The full variable domain, completed using reference TRBV7-9 and TRBJ2-7, is DTGVSQNPRHKITKRGQNVTFRCDPISEHNRLYWYRQTLGQGPEFLTYFQNEAQLEKSRLLSDRFSAERPKGSFSTLEIQRTEQGDSAMYLCASSTDRDYLAYEQYFGPGTRLTVT.

The chain employs TRBV19 and TRBJ1-5, with D tentatively TRBD1 (6 bases). Germline lookup yields CDR1 LNHDA and CDR2 SQIVND (reference sequence). The V gene lost 5 bases and the J gene lost 6 bases, with 17 bases spanning the gap. This CDR3 is built from 15 residues. The CDR3, as DNA: TGTGCCAGTAGTGAGTCCGCAGGGGCCGTTCAGCCCCAGCATTTT. Its protein is CASSESAGAVQPQHF.

The chain couples TRBV21-1 to TRBJ1-4; the table gives TRBD1 as D, unverified against the DNA. TRBV21-1 is annotated as a pseudogene. The CDR3 covers 15 residues. Here the CDR3 reads CASSRGGQGVEKLFF. In nucleotides, the CDR3 is TGTGCCAGCAGCAGAGGGGGACAGGGGGTTGAAAAACTGTTTTTT.

This sequence joins TRBV28 and TRBJ1-5; no clear D. This CDR3 contains 12 residues. Per germline, CDR1 MDHEN and CDR2 SYDVKM. With 5 bases removed from V and 8 bases from J, the gap between germline ends came to 10 bases. CDR3 loop: CASSPPGEPQHF. In DNA, the CDR3 is TGTGCCAGCAGTCCACCCGGAGAGCCCCAGCATTTT. The full variable domain, in which reference TRBV28 and TRBJ1-5 provide the parts outside the CDR3, is DVKVTQSSRYLVKRTGEKVFLECVQDMDHENMFWYRQDPGLGLRLIYFSYDVKMKEKGDIPEGYSVSREKKERFSLILESASTNQTSMYLCASSPPGEPQHFGDGTRLSIL.

The chain has TRBV12-3 or TRBV12-4 and TRBJ1-1, with a possible D match to TRBD1 (5 bases). The CDR3 has 13 amino acids. Trimming cost V 3 bases and J 5 bases, with 10 bases left between them. The CDR3 coding sequence is TGTGCCAGCAGTTTTAGGGGTCGAACTGAAGCTTTCTTT. The encoded protein is CASSFRGRTEAFF.